Presented here are 20 T cell receptor beta chains from one specimen sequenced in a study of blood T cell repertoires in COVID-19. Sequenced by immunoSEQ multiplex PCR; TCRdb stores in-frame clones only, minus some. The sample contains roughly 200,000 clones, 90% of which appear only once. The source material was peripheral blood. These receptors originate from a man in his fifties or sixties with acute or convalescent COVID-19.

The chain is built from TRBV10-3 and TRBJ2-6, with D possibly TRBD1 on 5 matching bases. The V and J ends lost 7 bases and 5 bases respectively, with 18 bases between them. This CDR3 contains 16 residues. Germline loops: CDR1 ENHRY, CDR2 SYGVKD. The CDR3 DNA reads TGTGCCATCAAACCAGACAGTTTGAGGCGGGCCAACGTCCTGACTTTC. Encoded protein: CAIKPDSLRRANVLTF.

The chain uses TRBV7-8 and TRBJ2-5; TRBD1 is a possible D gene (5 bases). The germline CDR1 and CDR2 sequences are SGHVS and FQNEAQ. V lost 1 base and J lost 4, with 13 bases in between. The CDR3 is 15 residues long. CDR3 DNA sequence: TGTGCCAGCAGCTTAGGCCGGACAAATGTAGAGACCCAGTACTTC. It translates to CASSLGRTNVETQYF.

This clone was seen just once. The V call is TRBV27, the J call TRBJ2-3; TRBD2 agrees at 10 bases. From germline, CDR1 is MNHEY and CDR2 SMNVEV (reference sequence). The CDR3 contains 16 residues. The V segment lost 3 bases and the J segment 5 bases; nucleotides outside the gene matches: 8. CDR3: CASSFSGLAWGDTQYF. The CDR3 DNA is TGTGCCAGCAGTTTCTCGGGACTAGCGTGGGGAGATACGCAGTATTTT.

The CDR3 spells CASSFADGGYGYTF. Written as DNA, the CDR3 is TGTGCCAGCAGCTTTGCAGACGGGGGCTATGGCTACACCTTC. The chain recombines TRBV5-5 with TRBJ1-2, with D perhaps matching TRBD1 (5 bases). This CDR3 region has 14 residues. Trimming stripped 2 bases from V and 4 bases from J, with 12 bases between. Germline lookup yields CDR1 SGHKS and CDR2 YYEKEE (reference sequence). Full variable domain (remainder filled in from reference TRBV5-5 and TRBJ1-2): DAGVTQSPTHLIKTRGQQVTLRCSPISGHKSVSWYQQVLGQGPQFIFQYYEKEERGRGNFPDRFSARQFPNYSSELNVNALLLGDSALYLCASSFADGGYGYTFGSGTRLTVV.

V usage is TRBV10-1 and J usage is TRBJ2-7, with 14 bases that match TRBD2. CDR3 size: 16 residues. With V trimmed by 5 bases and J by 1 base, 4 bases remained unmatched. Germline V gives CDR1 WNHNN, CDR2 SYGVQD (reference sequence). This CDR3 reads CASSPGLAGGSYEQYF. In DNA, the CDR3 is TGCGCCAGCAGTCCTGGACTAGCGGGAGGTTCCTACGAGCAGTACTTC.

This clone was counted a single time. The chain couples TRBV3-1 (or the pseudogene TRBV3-2) to TRBJ1-1, with D possibly being TRBD1 (6 bases). The germline V and J ends were trimmed by 2 bases and 1 base, with 11 bases remaining between them. The CDR3 contains 15 residues. The germline CDR1 and CDR2 sequences are LGHDT and YNNKEL (reference sequence). The CDR3 nucleotides are TGTGCCAGCAGCCAAACCAGGGGCGGGAACACTGAAGCTTTCTTT. It codes for CASSQTRGGNTEAFF.

The chain couples TRBV28 to TRBJ2-7; unclear D gene. From germline, CDR1 is MDHEN and CDR2 SYDVKM. The V end was cut by 6 bases, the J end by 4 bases, with 10 bases between. There are 12 residues in the CDR3. The CDR3 coding sequence is TGTGCCAGCAGGCTTACAATTTACGAGCAGTACGTC. Protein: CASRLTIYEQYV.

The genes are TRBV19 and TRBJ1-5; 7 bases line up with TRBD1. The V segment lost 0 bases and the J segment 7 bases; nucleotides outside the gene matches: 9. There are 16 residues in the CDR3. CDR1 is LNHDA and CDR2 is SQIVND in the germline V gene (reference sequence). The CDR3 region is CASSIDRDSPWQPQHF. The CDR3 DNA follows: TGTGCCAGTAGTATAGATCGGGACAGCCCCTGGCAGCCCCAGCATTTT. Filled out from reference TRBV19 and TRBJ1-5, the complete variable domain reads DGGITQSPKYLFRKEGQNVTLSCEQNLNHDAMYWYRQDPGQGLRLIYYSQIVNDFQKGDIAEGYSVSREKKESFPLTVTSAQKNPTAFYLCASSIDRDSPWQPQHFGDGTRLSIL.

This chain connects TRBV30 to TRBJ1-5; D might be TRBD1 (5 bases). This CDR3 has 15 residues. Germline CDR1 and CDR2: GTSNPN and SVGIG (reference sequence). Trimming pared 5 bases from V and 2 bases from J, leaving 16 bases between. The CDR3 bases are TGTGCCTGGGAACCGGGACTTTCTCGCAATCAGCCCCAGCATTTT. Its protein is CAWEPGLSRNQPQHF.

The CDR3 here is CASSQHTPEEAGGTDTQYF. In DNA form, the CDR3 reads TGCGCCAGCAGCCAACACACCCCCGAAGAGGCGGGTGGCACAGATACGCAGTATTTT. The chain joins TRBV4-1 to TRBJ2-3; perhaps TRBD2 as D (5 bases). V was pared by 2 bases and J by 1 base, with 22 bases between. Looked up from germline, CDR1 is MGHRA and CDR2 is YSYEKL. This CDR3 region has 19 residues.

The chain joins TRBV7-9 to TRBJ2-7, with 9 bases fitting TRBD1. Germline V gene data show CDR1 as SEHNR and CDR2 as FQNEAQ (reference sequence). The CDR3 has 16 residues. V was clipped by 7 bases and J by 6 bases; unmatched bases: 16. The CDR3 nucleotides read TGTGCCAGCACCTATTATTTAGGGACAGGGCTGACCGAGCAGTACTTC. Translating gives CASTYYLGTGLTEQYF. Using reference TRBV7-9 and TRBJ2-7 for the parts outside the CDR3, the full variable domain is DTGVSQNPRHKITKRGQNVTFRCDPISEHNRLYWYRQTLGQGPEFLTYFQNEAQLEKSRLLSDRFSAERPKGSFSTLEIQRTEQGDSAMYLCASTYYLGTGLTEQYFGPGTRLTVT.

V and J are TRBV28 and TRBJ1-1, with 11 nucleotides matching TRBD1. CDR1 is MDHEN and CDR2 is SYDVKM in the germline V gene. V gave up 2 bases and J gave up 1 base; unmatched junction bases: 6. The CDR3 extends over 17 amino acids. The DNA for the CDR3 is TGTGCCAGCAGTTTAGGGATTGGACAGGGGGCGAACACTGAAGCTTTCTTT. It yields the protein CASSLGIGQGANTEAFF.

J is TRBJ1-1 and V is TRBV18, with D possibly matching TRBD1 (6 bases). Trimming left V 1 base short and J 4 bases short, with 16 bases between. CDR3 length: 16 residues. CDR1 KGHSH and CDR2 LQKENI come from the germline V gene. The CDR3 loop is CASSPLSRRGGTEAFF. CDR3 in DNA: TGTGCCAGCTCACCACTTAGTCGCAGGGGCGGCACTGAAGCTTTCTTT.

The chain employs TRBV10-2 and TRBJ1-2, with 7 nucleotides matching TRBD1. V gave up 10 bases and J gave up 3 bases; unmatched junction bases: 8. This CDR3 has 13 amino acids. Germline V gene sequence: CDR1 WSHSY, CDR2 SAAADI. The CDR3 loop is CATQSGTDYGYTF. The CDR3 coding sequence is TGCGCCACCCAGTCGGGGACAGACTATGGCTACACCTTC.

The chain recombines TRBV5-6 with TRBJ2-2; 8 nucleotides align to TRBD1. With V trimmed by 1 base and J by 5 bases, 4 bases remained unmatched. There are 15 residues in the CDR3. CDR1 and CDR2 from the germline V gene are SGHDT and YYEEEE. This CDR3 is CASSLRTGLTGELFF. CDR3 DNA: TGTGCCAGCAGCTTGCGGACAGGGCTGACCGGGGAGCTGTTTTTT. Complete variable domain (other parts from reference TRBV5-6 and TRBJ2-2): DAGVTQSPTHLIKTRGQQVTLRCSPKSGHDTVSWYQQALGQGPQFIFQYYEEEERQRGNFPDRFSGHQFPNYSSELNVNALLLGDSALYLCASSLRTGLTGELFFGEGSRLTVL.

The chain has TRBV7-3 and TRBJ1-1, with TRBD1 as a possible D gene (6 bases). Germline assignment: CDR1 SGHTA and CDR2 FQGTGA. V shed 5 bases and J shed 5 bases, with 18 bases lying between them. This CDR3 has 15 amino acids. The CDR3 region has the DNA TGTGCCAGCAGCCTTGTAGGGACAAGGGGGACTGAAGCTTTCTTT. It specifies CASSLVGTRGTEAFF.

This clone showed up just once. This rearrangement joins TRBV18 to TRBJ2-2, with 8 bases fitting TRBD2. The CDR3 is 18 amino acids. The germline gives CDR1 KGHSH, CDR2 LQKENI. The ends lost 6 bases at V and 4 bases at J; junction bases unmatched: 16. The CDR3 nucleotides read TGTGCCAGCTCTCCCCGTAGTAGCGGGACCTTGCCCACCGGGGAGCTGTTTTTT. This encodes CASSPRSSGTLPTGELFF. Combining the CDR3 with reference TRBV18 and TRBJ2-2 gives the whole variable domain NAGVMQNPRHLVRRRGQEARLRCSPMKGHSHVYWYRQLPEEGLKFMVYLQKENIIDESGMPKERFSAEFPKEGPSILRIQQVVRGDSAAYFCASSPRSSGTLPTGELFFGEGSRLTVL.

The genes are TRBV7-8 and TRBJ1-1, with D unresolved. The germline V gene encodes CDR1 SGHVS and CDR2 FQNEAQ. V was pared by 1 base and J by 4 bases, with 10 bases between. CDR3 size: 14 residues. CDR3 protein: CASSLVPGLTEAFF. The DNA of the CDR3 is TGTGCCAGCAGCTTAGTCCCAGGCCTCACTGAAGCTTTCTTT. The full variable domain, rest sourced from reference TRBV7-8 and TRBJ1-1, is GAGVSQSPRYKVAKRGQDVALRCDPISGHVSLFWYQQALGQGPEFLTYFQNEAQLDKSGLPSDRFFAERPEGSVSTLKIQRTQQEDSAVYLCASSLVPGLTEAFFGQGTRLTVV.

The CDR3 DNA reads as TGTGCCAGCACCCTGACAGGGAATCAGCCCCAGCATTTT. Its translation: CASTLTGNQPQHF. This chain connects TRBV5-5 to TRBJ1-5; 7 bases map to TRBD1. Germline lookup yields CDR1 SGHKS and CDR2 YYEKEE (reference sequence). This CDR3 has 13 residues. V was clipped by 6 bases and J by 4 bases; unmatched bases: 4.

This clone has only a few counts. The chain recombines TRBV6-5 with TRBJ2-3; 8 bases are shared with TRBD1. CDR3 length equals 14 residues. Germline loops: CDR1 MNHEY, CDR2 SVGAGI. V trimming: 7 bases; J trimming: 5 bases; junction bases outside the gene matches: 8. Written as DNA, the CDR3 is TGTGCCAGCATATTCGGACAGGGAATAGATACGCAGTATTTT. Residues: CASIFGQGIDTQYF.